This T cell receptor (beta chain) was sequenced for a study of blood T cell repertoires in COVID-19. Study details: Sites in the United States, Italy and Spain provided acute and convalescent COVID-19 samples. In each case, the material was cDNA or gDNA derived from T cells, B-cell-depleted T cells, or PBMCs.

In the authors' methods: Amplification of reference gene primers provided the estimated nucleated cell counts. Clones were read by immunoSEQ multiplex PCR, and TCRdb kept only the in-frame ones, dropping some. Clone size and the V and J calls come from that table; the DNA yielded D and trimming. The sample has around 41,000 clones; 70% to 90% are singletons. V was cut by 0 bases and J by 3 bases, with 18 bases left in between. Per germline, CDR1 MRHNA and CDR2 SNTAGT. This CDR3 is built from 18 residues. Sequences were obtained from peripheral blood. This receptor was obtained from a human donor in a cohort sampled during active COVID-19. The rearrangement joins TRBV6-4 to TRBJ1-5; TRBD1 is a possible D gene (5 bases). CDR3 sequence: CASSDSDRLRALNQPQHF. In DNA, the CDR3 is TGTGCCAGCAGTGACTCAGACAGACTTAGGGCGCTCAATCAGCCCCAGCATTTT.